This T cell receptor beta chain was identified in a study of beta chain features in type 1 diabetes. Study details: Sorted cells examined across all samples numbered about 110,000,000.

Points from the study as a whole: Type 1 diabetes patients had VDJ junctions that carried fewer insertions and more deletions.

This clone was recorded a few times. Antigen unknown. TCRB transcripts that were expressed got sequenced, as all of the isolated RNA had been reverse transcribed. Profiling relied on immunoSEQ multiplex PCR, and the TCRdb table lists in-frame clones only, not all of them. The sample has a few hundred thousand clones; 20% are singletons. The CDR3 is made up of 14 amino acids. Germline V gives CDR1 SNHLY, CDR2 FYNNEI. V lost 6 bases, J lost 7 bases, and 19 bases lay in between. The sequencing sample was made of naive CD4+ T cells from blood. The genes are TRBV2 and TRBJ2-7, with a possible D match to TRBD1 (6 bases). The origin of this receptor is a woman aged 18-35 years in good health. In nucleotides, the CDR3 is TGTGCCAGCAGCGAGGGGGTGAGGGAACGGGAGCAGTACTTC. Translated, it gives CASSEGVREREQYF.